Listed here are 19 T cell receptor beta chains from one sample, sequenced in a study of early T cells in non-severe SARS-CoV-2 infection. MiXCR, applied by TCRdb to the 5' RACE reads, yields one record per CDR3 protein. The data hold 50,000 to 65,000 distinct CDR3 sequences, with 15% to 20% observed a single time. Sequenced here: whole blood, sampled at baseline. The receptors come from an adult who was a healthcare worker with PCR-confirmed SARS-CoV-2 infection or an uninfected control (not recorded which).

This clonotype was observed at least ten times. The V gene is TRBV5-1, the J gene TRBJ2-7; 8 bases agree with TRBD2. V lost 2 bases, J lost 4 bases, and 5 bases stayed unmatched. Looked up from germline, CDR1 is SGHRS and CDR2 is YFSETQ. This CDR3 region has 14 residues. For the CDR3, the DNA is TGCGCCAGCAGCTTTGCGGGAGGCGAATACGAGCAGTACTTC. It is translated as CASSFAGGEYEQYF.

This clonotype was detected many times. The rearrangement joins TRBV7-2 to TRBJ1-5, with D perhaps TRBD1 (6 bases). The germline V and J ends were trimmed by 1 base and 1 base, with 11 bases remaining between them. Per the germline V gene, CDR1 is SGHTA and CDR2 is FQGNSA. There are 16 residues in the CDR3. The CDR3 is CASSLGTVASNQPQHF. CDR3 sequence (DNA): TGTGCCAGCAGCTTAGGGACAGTAGCGAGCAATCAGCCCCAGCATTTT. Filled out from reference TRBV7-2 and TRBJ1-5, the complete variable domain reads GAGVSQSPSNKVTEKGKDVELRCDPISGHTALYWYRQSLGQGLEFLIYFQGNSAPDKSGLPSDRFSAERTGGSVSTLTIQRTQQEDSAVYLCASSLGTVASNQPQHFGDGTRLSIL.

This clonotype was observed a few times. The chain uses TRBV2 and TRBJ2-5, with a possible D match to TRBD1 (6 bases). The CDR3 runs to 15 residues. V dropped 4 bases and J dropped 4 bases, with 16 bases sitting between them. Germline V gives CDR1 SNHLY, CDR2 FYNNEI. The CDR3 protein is CASSAPTGTGETQYF. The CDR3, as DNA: TGTGCCAGCAGTGCCCCGACAGGAACAGGAGAGACCCAGTACTTC.

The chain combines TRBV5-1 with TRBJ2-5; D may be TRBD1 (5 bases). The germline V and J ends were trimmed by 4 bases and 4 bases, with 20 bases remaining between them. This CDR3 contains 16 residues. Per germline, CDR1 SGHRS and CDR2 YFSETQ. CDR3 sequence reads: CASSLSPGPRGETQYF. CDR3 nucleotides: TGCGCCAGCAGCCTAAGTCCGGGCCCTAGGGGAGAGACCCAGTACTTC.

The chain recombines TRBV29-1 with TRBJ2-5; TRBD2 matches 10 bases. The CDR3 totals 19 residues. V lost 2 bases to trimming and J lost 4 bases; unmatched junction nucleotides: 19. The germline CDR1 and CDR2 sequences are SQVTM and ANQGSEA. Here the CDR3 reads CSVETGLLAGVLGGETQYF. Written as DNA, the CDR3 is TGCAGCGTTGAAACCGGGTTGCTAGCGGGAGTTTTGGGCGGAGAGACCCAGTACTTC.

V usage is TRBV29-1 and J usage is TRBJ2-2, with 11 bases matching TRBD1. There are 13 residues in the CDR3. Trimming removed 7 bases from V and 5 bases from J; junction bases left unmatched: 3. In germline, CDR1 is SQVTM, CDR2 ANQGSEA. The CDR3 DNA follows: TGCAGCGCCGGACAGGGGGCAACCGGGGAGCTGTTTTTT. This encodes CSAGQGATGELFF.

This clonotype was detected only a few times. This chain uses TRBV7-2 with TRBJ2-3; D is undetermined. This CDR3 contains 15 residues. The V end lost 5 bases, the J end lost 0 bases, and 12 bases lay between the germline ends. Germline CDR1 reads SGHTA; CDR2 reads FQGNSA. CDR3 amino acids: CASSQERRSTDTQYF. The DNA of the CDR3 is TGTGCCAGCAGCCAGGAACGACGCAGCACAGATACGCAGTATTTT.

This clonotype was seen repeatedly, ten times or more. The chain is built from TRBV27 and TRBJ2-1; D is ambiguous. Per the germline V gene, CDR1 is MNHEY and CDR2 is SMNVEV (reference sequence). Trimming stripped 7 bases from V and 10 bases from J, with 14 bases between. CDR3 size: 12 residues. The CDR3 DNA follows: TGTGCCAGCACCGGACGGTTCAGGGAGCAGTTCTTC. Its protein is CASTGRFREQFF.

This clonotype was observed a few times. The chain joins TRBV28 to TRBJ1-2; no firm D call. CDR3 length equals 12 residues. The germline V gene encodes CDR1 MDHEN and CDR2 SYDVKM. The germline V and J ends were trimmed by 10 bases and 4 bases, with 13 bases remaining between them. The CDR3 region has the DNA TGTGCCATCATGACCAAGCTCTATGGCTACACCTTC. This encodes CAIMTKLYGYTF.

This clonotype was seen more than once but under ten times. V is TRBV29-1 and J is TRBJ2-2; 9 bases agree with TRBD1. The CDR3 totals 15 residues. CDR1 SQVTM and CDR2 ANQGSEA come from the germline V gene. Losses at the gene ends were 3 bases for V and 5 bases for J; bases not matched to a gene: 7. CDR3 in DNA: TGCAGCGTTGATGTCCCGGGACAGGGAACCGGGGAGCTGTTTTTT. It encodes CSVDVPGQGTGELFF.

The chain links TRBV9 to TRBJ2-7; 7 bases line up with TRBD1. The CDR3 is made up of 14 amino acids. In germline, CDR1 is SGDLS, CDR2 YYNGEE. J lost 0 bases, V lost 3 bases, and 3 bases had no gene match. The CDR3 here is CASSEGQLSYEQYF. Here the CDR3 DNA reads TGTGCCAGCAGCGAGGGACAGCTCTCCTACGAGCAGTACTTC.

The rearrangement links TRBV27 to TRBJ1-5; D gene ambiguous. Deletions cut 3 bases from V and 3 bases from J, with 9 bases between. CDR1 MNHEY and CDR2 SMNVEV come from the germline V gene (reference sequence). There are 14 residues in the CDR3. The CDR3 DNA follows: TGTGCCAGCAGTTTCGGGCAGCCCAATCAGCCCCAGCATTTT. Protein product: CASSFGQPNQPQHF.

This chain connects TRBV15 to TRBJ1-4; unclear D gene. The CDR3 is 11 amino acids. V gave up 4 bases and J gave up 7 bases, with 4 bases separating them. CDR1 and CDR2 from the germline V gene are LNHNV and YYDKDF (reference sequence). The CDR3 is CATSIREKLFF. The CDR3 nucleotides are TGTGCCACCAGCATACGTGAAAAACTGTTTTTT.

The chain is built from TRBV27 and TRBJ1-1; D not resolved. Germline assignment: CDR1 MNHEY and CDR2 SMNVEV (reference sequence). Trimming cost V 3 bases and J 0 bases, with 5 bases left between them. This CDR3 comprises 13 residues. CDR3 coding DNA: TGTGCCAGCAGTTTGACTATGAACACTGAAGCTTTCTTT. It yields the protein CASSLTMNTEAFF.

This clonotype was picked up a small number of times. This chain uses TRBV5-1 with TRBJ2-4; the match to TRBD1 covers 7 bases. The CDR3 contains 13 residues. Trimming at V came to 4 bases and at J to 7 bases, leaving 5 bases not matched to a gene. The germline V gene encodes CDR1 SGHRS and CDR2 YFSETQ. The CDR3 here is CASSQGVLNIQYF. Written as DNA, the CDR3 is TGCGCCAGCAGCCAGGGGGTTTTGAACATTCAGTACTTC.

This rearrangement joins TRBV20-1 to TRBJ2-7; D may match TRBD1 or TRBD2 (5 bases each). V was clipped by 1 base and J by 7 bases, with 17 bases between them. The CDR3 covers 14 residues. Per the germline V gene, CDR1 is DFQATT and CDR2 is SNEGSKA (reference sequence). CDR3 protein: CSARGTGPRSEQYF. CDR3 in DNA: TGCAGTGCTAGAGGTACGGGGCCTCGATCGGAGCAGTACTTC.

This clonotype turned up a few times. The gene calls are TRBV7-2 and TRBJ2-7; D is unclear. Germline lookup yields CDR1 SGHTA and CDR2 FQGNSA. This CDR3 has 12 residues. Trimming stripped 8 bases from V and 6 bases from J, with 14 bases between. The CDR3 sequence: CASGDMILEQYF. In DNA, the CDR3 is TGTGCCAGCGGAGACATGATACTCGAGCAGTACTTC.

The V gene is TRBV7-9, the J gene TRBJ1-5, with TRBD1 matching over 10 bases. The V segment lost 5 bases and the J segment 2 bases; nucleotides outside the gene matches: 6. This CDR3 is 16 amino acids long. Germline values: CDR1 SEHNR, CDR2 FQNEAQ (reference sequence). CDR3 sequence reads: CASSRTGGTGNQPQHF. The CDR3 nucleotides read TGTGCCAGCAGCCGGACAGGGGGAACGGGCAATCAGCCCCAGCATTTT. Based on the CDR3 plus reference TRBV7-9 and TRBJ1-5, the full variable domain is DTGVSQNPRHKITKRGQNVTFRCDPISEHNRLYWYRQTLGQGPEFLTYFQNEAQLEKSRLLSDRFSAERPKGSFSTLEIQRTEQGDSAMYLCASSRTGGTGNQPQHFGDGTRLSIL.

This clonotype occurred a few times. CDR3 loop: CASTNRGGDSTDTQYF. The CDR3 nucleotides read TGTGCCAGTACTAATAGGGGGGGAGACAGCACAGATACGCAGTATTTT. The chain combines TRBV19 with TRBJ2-3; the D gene is possibly TRBD2 (7 bases). The CDR3 has 16 amino acids. CDR1 is LNHDA, CDR2 SQIVND, per germline (reference sequence). V lost 7 bases, J lost 0 bases, and 17 bases lay in between.